The 9 T cell receptor beta chains listed next were all sequenced from one sample in a study of cytomegalovirus exposure and HLA in healthy donors. 13 Jbeta primers and 60 Vbeta primers were used for the PCR. Assay used: immunoSEQ multiplex PCR; TCRdb lists only in-frame clones, some missing. The sample holds 200,000 to 250,000 clones, roughly 91% seen once. Sequenced input: PBMCs. These TCRs come from a woman under 30 in good health and CMV-seronegative.

The chain recombines TRBV4-2 with TRBJ2-7; TRBD2 matches 10 bases. J was trimmed by 2 bases and V by 1 base; bases with no gene match: 5. This CDR3 has 16 residues. From germline, CDR1 is LGHNA and CDR2 YNFKEQ. CDR3 residues: CASSQGPGLAAYEQYF. The DNA of the CDR3 is TGTGCCAGCAGCCAAGGTCCCGGACTAGCGGCCTACGAGCAGTACTTC.

The chain couples TRBV4-1 to TRBJ2-3; D gene uncertain. The CDR3 runs 16 residues. Trimming took 1 base from V and 1 from J, leaving 12 bases between them. The germline V gene has CDR1 MGHRA and CDR2 YSYEKL. The CDR3: CASSQGAVRGTDTQYF. CDR3 in DNA: TGCGCCAGCAGCCAAGGGGCAGTCCGAGGCACAGATACGCAGTATTTT.

In its sample, this clone was seen a few times. The chain is built from TRBV7-2 and TRBJ2-2; D uncertain. Germline loops: CDR1 SGHTA, CDR2 FQGNSA. The CDR3 covers 15 residues. Trimming cost V 1 base and J 5 bases, with 11 bases left between them. The CDR3 region has the DNA TGTGCCAGCAGCTTAGGCCCGGTGGTAACCGGGGAGCTGTTTTTT. This encodes CASSLGPVVTGELFF.

This clone was counted between two and nine times. The chain has TRBV4-1 and TRBJ2-3, with 8 bases that match TRBD2. Germline trimming cut 1 base from V and 2 bases from J; bases unmatched to any gene: 5. CDR1 and CDR2 (germline): MGHRA, YSYEKL. The CDR3 sequence is 16 residues long. The CDR3 coding sequence is TGCGCCAGCAGCCAAGGGTTCGGGAGGGCCACAGATACGCAGTATTTT. This translates into CASSQGFGRATDTQYF.

CDR3 sequence: CASSLATVLTYEQYF. In DNA, the CDR3 is TGCGCCAGCAGCTTGGCGACAGTTCTTACCTACGAGCAGTACTTC. This chain joins TRBV5-1 and TRBJ2-7, with D possibly being TRBD1 (5 bases). Trimming cost V 0 bases and J 2 bases, with 12 bases left between them. This CDR3 spans 15 amino acids. The germline gives CDR1 SGHRS, CDR2 YFSETQ.

The chain employs TRBV25-1 and TRBJ2-7; 8 nucleotides agree with TRBD2. Per the germline V gene, CDR1 is MGHDK and CDR2 is SYGVNS. V lost 3 bases to trimming and J lost 9 bases; unmatched junction nucleotides: 13. The CDR3 contains 15 residues. The CDR3 region has the DNA TGTGCCAGCAGTGATAGGAATAGCGGGACCCGGCGGCAGTACTTC. Protein sequence: CASSDRNSGTRRQYF.

This rearrangement joins TRBV9 to TRBJ2-1; 15 bases match TRBD2. Germline CDR1 SGDLS, CDR2 YYNGEE. The V segment lost 2 bases and the J segment 2 bases; nucleotides outside the gene matches: 5. The CDR3 is made up of 18 amino acids. The CDR3 bases are TGTGCCAGCAGCGTGGGACTAGCGGGAGGAAAACCCTACAATGAGCAGTTCTTC. This translates into CASSVGLAGGKPYNEQFF.

This clone showed up just once. The genes are TRBV7-8 and TRBJ2-1; TRBD2 might be the D (6 bases). The germline CDR1 and CDR2 sequences are SGHVS and FQNEAQ. Trimming took 3 bases from V and 1 from J, leaving 13 bases between them. There are 16 residues in the CDR3. CDR3 sequence reads: CASSLSTGVSYNEQFF. In DNA, the CDR3 is TGTGCCAGCAGCTTGTCTACGGGAGTGTCCTACAATGAGCAGTTCTTC. Filled out from reference TRBV7-8 and TRBJ2-1, the complete variable domain reads GAGVSQSPRYKVAKRGQDVALRCDPISGHVSLFWYQQALGQGPEFLTYFQNEAQLDKSGLPSDRFFAERPEGSVSTLKIQRTQQEDSAVYLCASSLSTGVSYNEQFFGPGTRLTVL.

The rearrangement links TRBV19 to TRBJ2-3; D is ambiguous. The CDR3 contains 14 residues. Germline V CDR1 and CDR2: LNHDA, SQIVND (reference sequence). V was cut by 4 bases and J by 2 bases, with 10 bases left in between. This CDR3 is CASSTSRPTDTQYF. CDR3 DNA sequence: TGTGCCAGTAGTACGTCTAGGCCCACAGATACGCAGTATTTT.